This T cell receptor beta chain was documented in a study of blood T cell repertoires in COVID-19. Study context: Acute-phase and convalescent COVID-19 samples originated in the United States, Italy and Spain. PBMCs, B-cell-depleted T cells, or T cells provided the cDNA or gDNA that made up the material.

Per the original data handling: Nucleated cell number was recorded as an estimate derived from reference gene primer amplification. This table comes from immunoSEQ multiplex PCR, and its TCRdb copy is limited to in-frame clones, with some not included. V, J and clone size are taken as reported in that table, and D and trimming were inferred from the DNA itself. The data hold about 170,000 clones, with 88% observed a single time. In germline, CDR1 is MNHNY, CDR2 SVGAGI (reference sequence). CDR3 length: 14 residues. Deletions cut 4 bases from V and 3 bases from J, with 11 bases between. The sequenced material came from peripheral blood. This chain uses TRBV6-6 with TRBJ2-3; D is perhaps TRBD1 (6 bases). The TCR sequence derives from a man between 50 and 59 years old who had recovered from COVID-19. The CDR3 spells CASSFTGKTDTQYF. The CDR3 DNA reads TGTGCCAGCAGTTTTACAGGGAAGACAGATACGCAGTATTTT.